A single sample gave rise to the 26 T cell receptor beta chains below, sequenced in a study of T cell responses to AZD1222 COVID-19 vaccine. Produced via immunoSEQ multiplex PCR; TCRdb's table is partial and in-frame only. The sample holds 100,000 to 150,000 clones; around 87% are singletons and the top ten take approximately 1.2%. The sequenced sample was peripheral blood, obtained on day 0 of AZD1222 vaccination. The receptors come from an adult in good health.

This chain links TRBV4-3 with TRBJ2-2; D is uncertain. The V end lost 4 bases, the J end lost 4 bases, and 16 bases lay between the germline ends. The CDR3 is 16 residues long. In germline, CDR1 is LGHNA, CDR2 YSLEER. The CDR3 protein is CASSRILGGATGELFF. The CDR3 nucleotides are TGCGCCAGCAGCCGGATTTTAGGTGGTGCCACCGGGGAGCTGTTTTTT.

The chain is built from TRBV6-2 or TRBV6-3 and TRBJ2-7; D could derive from TRBD1 or TRBD2 (6 bases each). Germline-derived CDR1 and CDR2 are MNHEY and SVGEGT. The CDR3 length is 17 residues. V lost 5 bases and J 7 bases, leaving 27 bases between the germline ends. In DNA form, the CDR3 reads TGTGCCAGCAGTCAACCCAATATTGTCTCGGGGGCAGAGGAGCAGTACTTC. This encodes CASSQPNIVSGAEEQYF.

This sequence joins TRBV7-9 and TRBJ1-2; 8 nucleotides align to TRBD1. The length of the CDR3 is 12 residues. Germline V CDR1 and CDR2: SEHNR, FQNEAQ (reference sequence). The V and J ends lost 6 bases and 6 bases, in that order; junction bases with no gene match: 3. The CDR3 DNA sequence: TGTGCCAGCAGTTACAGGGGGGATGGCTACACCTTC. This codes for CASSYRGDGYTF.

This chain links TRBV6-2 or TRBV6-3 with TRBJ2-2; D is perhaps TRBD1 or TRBD2 (5 bases each). V gave up 4 bases and J gave up 1 base, with 16 bases separating them. In germline, CDR1 is MNHEY, CDR2 SVGEGT. The CDR3 loop spans 17 amino acids. Here the CDR3 DNA reads TGTGCCAGCAGTTTCTCCAGGGACGTCTGGAACACCGGGGAGCTGTTTTTT. Its protein is CASSFSRDVWNTGELFF.

The J gene is TRBJ2-1, the V gene TRBV19, with D perhaps matching TRBD1 or TRBD2 (5 bases each). The CDR3 sequence is 14 residues long. Trimming removed 3 bases at V and 4 bases at J, with 10 bases between. CDR1 LNHDA and CDR2 SQIVND come from the germline V gene (reference sequence). CDR3 protein: CASSIGTAYNEQFF. In DNA form, the CDR3 reads TGTGCCAGTAGTATCGGGACGGCATACAATGAGCAGTTCTTC.

This chain connects TRBV7-9 to TRBJ1-2; weak D call: TRBD1 (6 bases). Per germline, CDR1 SEHNR and CDR2 FQNEAQ (reference sequence). V lost 1 base, J lost 8 bases, and 17 bases lay in between. This CDR3 is 15 amino acids long. CDR3 nucleotide sequence: TGTGCCAGCAGCTTAGTACGGGGGGCAGCTCACGGCTACACCTTC. Its translation: CASSLVRGAAHGYTF.

The chain employs TRBV10-3 and TRBJ2-3; 10 nucleotides line up with TRBD2. The CDR3 runs 14 residues. Germline assignment: CDR1 ENHRY and CDR2 SYGVKD. V was clipped by 7 bases and J by 1 base; unmatched bases: 2. This CDR3 reads CAITGLAGTDTQYF. In DNA form, the CDR3 reads TGTGCCATCACCGGACTAGCGGGCACAGATACGCAGTATTTT.

The V call is TRBV5-1, the J call TRBJ1-2; maybe TRBD1 (5 bases). This CDR3 spans 15 amino acids. V was trimmed by 0 bases and J by 6 bases, leaving 15 bases between them. Germline CDR1 is SGHRS and CDR2 is YFSETQ. Here the CDR3 reads CASSLDRGYQDGYTF. The CDR3 nucleotides read TGCGCCAGCAGCTTGGACCGGGGCTACCAGGATGGCTACACCTTC.

CDR3 loop: CASSYEVGLRGTEQYF. Written as DNA, the CDR3 is TGTGCCAGCAGTTACGAGGTAGGCCTTCGGGGGACCGAGCAGTACTTC. The V gene is TRBV6-6, the J gene TRBJ2-7; perhaps TRBD2 as D (6 bases). The CDR3 length is 16 residues. The germline CDR1 and CDR2 sequences are MNHNY and SVGAGI (reference sequence). Trimming took off 2 bases at V and 6 bases at J, with 20 bases between the two ends.

The V gene is TRBV24-1, the J gene TRBJ1-4; maybe TRBD1 (6 bases). Trimming stripped 0 bases from V and 12 bases from J, with 7 bases between. Germline values: CDR1 KGHDR, CDR2 SFDVKD. CDR3 length: 12 residues. The CDR3 is CATSDLKGELFF. The CDR3 bases are TGTGCCACCAGTGATTTGAAGGGGGAACTGTTTTTT.

Remarks on this clone: An end of the junction does not agree with germline; a read error may underlie this. This sequence joins TRBV2 and TRBJ1-2, with TRBD1 matching over 8 bases. The CDR3 is 16 residues long. Germline CDR1 is SNHLY and CDR2 is FYNNEI. The DNA for the CDR3 is TGTGCCAGCAGGGAAGTGACCCCAGGGGGCTCCTATGGCTACACCTTC. Translated, it gives CASREVTPGGSYGYTF. Full variable domain (outside the CDR3, taken from reference TRBV2 and TRBJ1-2): EPEVTQTPSHQVTQMGQEVILRCVPISNHLYFYWYRQILGQKVEFLVSFYNNEISEKSEIFDDQFSVERPDGSNFTLKIRSTKLEDSAMYFCASREVTPGGSYGYTFGSGTRLTVV.

The chain has TRBV4-1 and TRBJ1-1, with a possible D match to TRBD1 (5 bases). The germline CDR1 and CDR2 sequences are MGHRA and YSYEKL. Trimming left V 0 bases short and J 3 bases short, with 11 bases between. The CDR3 length is 15 residues. CDR3 amino acids: CASSQEGGEDTEAFF. CDR3 DNA sequence: TGCGCCAGCAGCCAAGAAGGAGGGGAGGACACTGAAGCTTTCTTT.

V and J are TRBV19 and TRBJ2-3, with D possibly matching TRBD2 (6 bases). The V and J ends lost 3 bases and 0 bases respectively, with 13 bases between them. This CDR3 contains 16 residues. Germline loops: CDR1 LNHDA, CDR2 SQIVND (reference sequence). The CDR3 loop reads CASSMGRGISTDTQYF. CDR3 nucleotide sequence: TGTGCCAGTAGTATGGGTCGGGGGATCAGCACAGATACGCAGTATTTT.

In DNA, the CDR3 is TGTGCCAGCAGCGTACAAGGGGGGATGAACACTGAAGCTTTCTTT. This codes for CASSVQGGMNTEAFF. This rearrangement joins TRBV9 to TRBJ1-1; weak D call: TRBD1 (6 bases). The germline V and J ends were trimmed by 1 base and 0 bases, with 10 bases remaining between them. The CDR3 is 15 residues long. Germline assignment: CDR1 SGDLS and CDR2 YYNGEE.

This chain uses TRBV7-9 with TRBJ2-1; either TRBD1 or TRBD2 may supply D (5 bases each). In germline, CDR1 is SEHNR, CDR2 FQNEAQ (reference sequence). Trimming took 1 base from V and 5 from J, leaving 15 bases between them. The CDR3 runs to 16 residues. CDR3 sequence (DNA): TGTGCCAGCAGCTTAGTAGTTATGGGGGACCACAATGAGCAGTTCTTC. Its translation is CASSLVVMGDHNEQFF.

The CDR3 DNA reads as TGTGCCAGCAGATTATCGACGGGCCCCTACGAGCAGTACTTC. Translated: CASRLSTGPYEQYF. The gene calls are TRBV7-8 and TRBJ2-7; D is uncertain. Trimming removed 6 bases from V and 2 bases from J, with 14 bases in between. This CDR3 is built from 14 residues. CDR1 is SGHVS, CDR2 FQNEAQ, per germline.

The chain carries TRBV5-1 and TRBJ2-7; D unresolved. CDR1 and CDR2 (germline): SGHRS, YFSETQ. This CDR3 contains 13 residues. The V gene lost 4 bases and the J gene lost 2 bases, with 10 bases spanning the gap. For the CDR3, the DNA is TGCGCCAGCAGCGGCGATAATACCTACGAGCAGTACTTC. Amino acid sequence: CASSGDNTYEQYF.

This rearrangement joins TRBV3-1 (or the pseudogene TRBV3-2) to TRBJ1-2; TRBD1 matches 8 bases. The CDR3 totals 14 residues. Germline V gene lookup returns CDR1 LGHDT and CDR2 YNNKEL (reference sequence). V lost 4 bases and J lost 6; bases outside the gene matches: 7. The CDR3 here is CASSPRQGINGYTF. CDR3 DNA sequence: TGTGCCAGCAGCCCCAGACAGGGGATAAATGGCTACACCTTC.

Only one count was recorded for this clone. The genes are TRBV18 and TRBJ1-1; D is unclear. The CDR3 covers 13 residues. Germline CDR1 KGHSH, CDR2 LQKENI. Trimming took off 3 bases at V and 11 bases at J, with 16 bases between the two ends. CDR3 region: CASSPDGTERAFF. The CDR3 DNA is TGTGCCAGCTCACCGGATGGCACCGAGCGGGCTTTCTTT.

This sequence joins TRBV12-3 or TRBV12-4 and TRBJ1-1; no firm D call. The CDR3 is made up of 13 amino acids. V shed 3 bases and J shed 1 base, with 6 bases lying between them. CDR3 amino acids: CASSFVGNTEAFF. The CDR3 nucleotides read TGTGCCAGCAGTTTTGTCGGGAACACTGAAGCTTTCTTT.

CDR3 residues: CASSADRDRYEQYF. The CDR3 region has the DNA TGTGCCAGCAGCGCGGACAGGGACCGGTACGAGCAGTACTTC. The J gene is TRBJ2-7, the V gene TRBV5-5; 8 bases agree with TRBD1. Per germline, CDR1 SGHKS and CDR2 YYEKEE (reference sequence). V shed 4 bases and J 4 bases; nucleotides not matched to a gene: 7. This CDR3 has 14 residues.

The J gene is TRBJ2-7, the V gene TRBV10-3; D is uncertain. Trimming left V 4 bases short and J 0 bases short, with 10 bases between. CDR1 is ENHRY and CDR2 is SYGVKD in the germline V gene. This CDR3 contains 14 residues. The DNA for the CDR3 is TGTGCCATCAGTGCCGCGGCCGGCTCCTACGAGCAGTACTTC. It is translated as CAISAAAGSYEQYF.

The chain combines TRBV7-2 with TRBJ2-3; 13 bases fit TRBD2. The V gene's germline CDR1 is SGHTA and CDR2 FQGNSA. This CDR3 comprises 14 residues. Trimming removed 4 bases from V and 14 bases from J; junction bases left unmatched: 9. Here the CDR3 DNA reads TGTGCCAGCAGCTCAAGACTAGCGGGGGGCCGGTGGTATTTT. It encodes CASSSRLAGGRWYF.

V usage is TRBV19 and J usage is TRBJ2-7; 7 positions match TRBD1. V lost 3 bases, J lost 0 bases, and 8 bases stayed unmatched. Per germline, CDR1 LNHDA and CDR2 SQIVND (reference sequence). This CDR3 has 16 amino acids. The CDR3 DNA is TGTGCCAGTAGTATGTATGGGACAGTGAGCTCCTACGAGCAGTACTTC. Translating gives CASSMYGTVSSYEQYF.

The rearrangement uses TRBV11-2 and TRBJ1-6; D possibly corresponds to TRBD1 (5 bases). The germline V and J ends were trimmed by 0 bases and 10 bases, with 16 bases remaining between them. Looked up from germline, CDR1 is SGHAT and CDR2 is FQNNGV. The CDR3 totals 16 residues. CDR3: CASSLDGRRVGSPLHF. The CDR3 DNA follows: TGTGCCAGCAGCTTAGATGGGCGCAGGGTAGGATCACCCCTCCACTTT.

Only a few counts were recorded for this clone. This chain connects TRBV11-3 to TRBJ2-2; the D is unclear. The germline gives CDR1 SGHNT, CDR2 YENEEA. Trimming pared 3 bases from V and 3 bases from J, leaving 5 bases between. The CDR3 consists of 13 residues. CDR3 nucleotide sequence: TGTGCCAGCAGCTTCGGGTACACCGGGGAGCTGTTTTTT. Amino acid sequence: CASSFGYTGELFF.